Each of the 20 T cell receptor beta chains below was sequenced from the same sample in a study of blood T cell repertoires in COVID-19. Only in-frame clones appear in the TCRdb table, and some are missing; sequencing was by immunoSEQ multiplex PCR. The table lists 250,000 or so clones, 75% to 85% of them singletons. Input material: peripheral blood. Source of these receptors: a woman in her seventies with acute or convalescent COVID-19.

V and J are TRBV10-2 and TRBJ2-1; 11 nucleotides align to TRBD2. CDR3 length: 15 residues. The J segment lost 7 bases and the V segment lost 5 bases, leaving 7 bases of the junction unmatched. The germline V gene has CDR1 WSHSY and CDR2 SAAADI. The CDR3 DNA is TGCGCCAGCAGTTTTAGCGGGGGGGTCTCGAATGAGCAGTTCTTC. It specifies CASSFSGGVSNEQFF.

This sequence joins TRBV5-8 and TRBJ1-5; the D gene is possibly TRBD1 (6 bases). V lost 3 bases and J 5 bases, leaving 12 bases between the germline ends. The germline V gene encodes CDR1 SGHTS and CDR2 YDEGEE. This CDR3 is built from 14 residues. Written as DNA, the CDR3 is TGTGCCAGCAGCTCCACAGGGACCCATCAGCCCCAGCATTTT. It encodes CASSSTGTHQPQHF.

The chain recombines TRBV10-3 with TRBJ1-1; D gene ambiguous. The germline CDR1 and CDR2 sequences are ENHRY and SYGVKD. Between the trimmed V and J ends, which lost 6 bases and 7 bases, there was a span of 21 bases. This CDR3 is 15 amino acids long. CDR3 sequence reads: CAIRDQGGSGGEAFF. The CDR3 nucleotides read TGTGCCATCAGGGATCAAGGAGGGTCGGGTGGTGAAGCTTTCTTT.

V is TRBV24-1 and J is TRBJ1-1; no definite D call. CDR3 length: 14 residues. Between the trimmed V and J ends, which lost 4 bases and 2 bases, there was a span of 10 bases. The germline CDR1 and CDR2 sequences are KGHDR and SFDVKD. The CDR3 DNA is TGTGCCACCAGTGACCCCGGGAAAAACACTGAAGCTTTCTTT. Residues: CATSDPGKNTEAFF.

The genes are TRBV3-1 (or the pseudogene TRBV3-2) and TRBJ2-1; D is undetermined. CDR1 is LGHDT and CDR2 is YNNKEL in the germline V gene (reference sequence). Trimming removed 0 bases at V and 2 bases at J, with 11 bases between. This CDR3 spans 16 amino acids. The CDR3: CASSQDSRGAYNEQFF. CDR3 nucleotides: TGTGCCAGCAGCCAAGATTCTCGCGGAGCCTACAATGAGCAGTTCTTC.

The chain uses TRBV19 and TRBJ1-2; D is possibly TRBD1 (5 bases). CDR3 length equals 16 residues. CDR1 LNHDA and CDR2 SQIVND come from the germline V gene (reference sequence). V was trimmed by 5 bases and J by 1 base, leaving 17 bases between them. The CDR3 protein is CASSDSGTTLNYGYTF. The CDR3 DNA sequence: TGTGCCAGTAGTGATTCCGGGACTACCCTTAACTATGGCTACACCTTC.

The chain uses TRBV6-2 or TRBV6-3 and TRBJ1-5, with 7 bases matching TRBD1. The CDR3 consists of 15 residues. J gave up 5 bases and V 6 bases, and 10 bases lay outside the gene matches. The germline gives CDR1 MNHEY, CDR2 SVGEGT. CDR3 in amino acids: CASSDREVYDQPQHF. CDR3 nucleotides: TGTGCCAGCAGCGACAGGGAGGTATACGATCAGCCCCAGCATTTT.

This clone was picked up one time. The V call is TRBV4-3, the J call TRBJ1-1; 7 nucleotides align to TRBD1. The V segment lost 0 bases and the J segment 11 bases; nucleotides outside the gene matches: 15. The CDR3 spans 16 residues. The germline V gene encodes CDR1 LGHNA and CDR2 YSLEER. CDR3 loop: CASSQELGGGASYAFF. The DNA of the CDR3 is TGCGCCAGCAGCCAAGAATTAGGAGGGGGCGCTTCTTATGCTTTCTTT.

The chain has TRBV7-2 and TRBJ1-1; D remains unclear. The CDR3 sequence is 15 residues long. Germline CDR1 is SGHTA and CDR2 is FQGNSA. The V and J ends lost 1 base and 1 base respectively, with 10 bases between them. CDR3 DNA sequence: TGTGCCAGCAGCTTAGTCCAGCTAGGGAACACTGAAGCTTTCTTT. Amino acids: CASSLVQLGNTEAFF.

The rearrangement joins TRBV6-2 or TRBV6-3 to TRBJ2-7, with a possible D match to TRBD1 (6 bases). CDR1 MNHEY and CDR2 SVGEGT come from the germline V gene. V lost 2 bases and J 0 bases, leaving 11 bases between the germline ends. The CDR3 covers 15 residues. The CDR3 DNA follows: TGTGCCAGCAGTTACGGGCAGGGGCTCTCCTACGAGCAGTACTTC. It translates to CASSYGQGLSYEQYF.

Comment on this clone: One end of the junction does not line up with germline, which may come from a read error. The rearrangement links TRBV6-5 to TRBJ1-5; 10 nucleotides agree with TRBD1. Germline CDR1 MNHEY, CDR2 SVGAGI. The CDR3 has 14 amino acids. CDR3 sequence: CAGSGTGGNQPQHF. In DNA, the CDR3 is TGTGCCGGCAGCGGGACAGGGGGCAATCAGCCCCAGCATTTT.

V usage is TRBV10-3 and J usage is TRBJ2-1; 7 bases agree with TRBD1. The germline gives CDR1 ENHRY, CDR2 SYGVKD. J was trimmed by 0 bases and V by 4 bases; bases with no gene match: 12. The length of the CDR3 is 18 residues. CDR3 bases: TGTGCCATCAGTGCTGGCAGGGGGAGCGCGAGCTCCTACAATGAGCAGTTCTTC. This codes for CAISAGRGSASSYNEQFF.

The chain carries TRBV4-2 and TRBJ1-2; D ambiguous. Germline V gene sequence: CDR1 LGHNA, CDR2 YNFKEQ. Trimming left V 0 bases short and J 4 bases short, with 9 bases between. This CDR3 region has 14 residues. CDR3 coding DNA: TGTGCCAGCAGCCAAGATAGTGAAGTCTATGGCTACACCTTC. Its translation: CASSQDSEVYGYTF.

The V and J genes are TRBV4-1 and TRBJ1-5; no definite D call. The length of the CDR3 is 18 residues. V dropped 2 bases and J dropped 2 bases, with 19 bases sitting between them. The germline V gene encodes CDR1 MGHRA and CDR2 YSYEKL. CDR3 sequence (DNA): TGCGCCAGCAGCCAACGTGACTTCGGTTTCGGCGGCAATCAGCCCCAGCATTTT. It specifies CASSQRDFGFGGNQPQHF.

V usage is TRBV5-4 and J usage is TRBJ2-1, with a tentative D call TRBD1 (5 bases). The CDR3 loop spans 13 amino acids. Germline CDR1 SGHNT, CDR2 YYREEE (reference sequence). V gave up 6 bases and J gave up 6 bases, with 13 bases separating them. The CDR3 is CASNFWGTNEQFF. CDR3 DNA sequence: TGTGCCAGCAACTTCTGGGGCACCAATGAGCAGTTCTTC.

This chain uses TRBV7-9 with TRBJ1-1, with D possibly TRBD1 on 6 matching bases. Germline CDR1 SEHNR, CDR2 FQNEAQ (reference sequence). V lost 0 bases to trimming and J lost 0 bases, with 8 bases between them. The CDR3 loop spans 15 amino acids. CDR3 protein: CASSLAGTLNTEAFF. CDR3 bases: TGTGCCAGCAGCTTAGCCGGGACACTGAACACTGAAGCTTTCTTT.

The CDR3 region has the DNA TGCAGCGTTGAAAACAGAAACTATGGCTACACCTTC. It encodes CSVENRNYGYTF. This chain uses TRBV29-1 with TRBJ1-2; D is unresolved. Germline lookup yields CDR1 SQVTM and CDR2 ANQGSEA. Between the trimmed V and J ends, which lost 2 bases and 2 bases, there was a span of 6 bases. CDR3 length: 12 residues.

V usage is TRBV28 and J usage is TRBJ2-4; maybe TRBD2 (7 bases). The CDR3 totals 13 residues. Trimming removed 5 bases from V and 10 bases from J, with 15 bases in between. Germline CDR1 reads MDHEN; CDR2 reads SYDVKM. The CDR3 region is CASSLGGPRIQYF. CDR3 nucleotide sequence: TGTGCCAGCAGTCTCGGGGGGCCCCGTATTCAGTACTTC.

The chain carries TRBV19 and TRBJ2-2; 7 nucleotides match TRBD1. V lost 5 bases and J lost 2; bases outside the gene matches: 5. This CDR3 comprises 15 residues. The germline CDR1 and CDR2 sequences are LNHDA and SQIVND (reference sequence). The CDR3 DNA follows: TGTGCCAGTAGTTTGACAGGGATCAACACCGGGGAGCTGTTTTTT. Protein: CASSLTGINTGELFF.

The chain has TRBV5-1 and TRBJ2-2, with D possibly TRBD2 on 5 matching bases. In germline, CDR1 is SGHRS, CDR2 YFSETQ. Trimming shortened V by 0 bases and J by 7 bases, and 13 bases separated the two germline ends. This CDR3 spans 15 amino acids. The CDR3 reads CASSLGSGSFGELFF. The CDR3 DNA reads TGCGCCAGCAGCTTGGGAAGCGGTTCGTTCGGGGAGCTGTTTTTT.